These 27 T cell receptor beta chains were all obtained from the same sample, sequenced in a study of neurological immune-mediated disorders. Time point specified: longitudinal time-point 2. TCRdb ran MiXCR on the 5' RACE reads and lists one entry per CDR3 protein. The table has 40,000 to 60,000 distinct CDR3 sequences, about 12% seen once. The source material was PBMCs. These receptors all come from a male donor with HTLV-1-associated myelopathy (HAM/TSP).

This clonotype showed up many times. The chain recombines TRBV12-3 or TRBV12-4 with TRBJ2-5, with TRBD2 matching over 13 bases. CDR3 length: 16 amino acids. V dropped 6 bases and J dropped 5; count of bases not matched to a gene: 9. Here the CDR3 DNA reads TGTGCCAGCAGGCTTACTAGCGGGGGGGCCGTTGAGACCCAGTACTTC. The encoded protein is CASRLTSGGAVETQYF.

This clonotype was seen repeatedly, ten times or more. V usage is TRBV20-1 and J usage is TRBJ2-7, with TRBD2 matching 10 bases. The V gene end was trimmed by 6 bases and the J gene end by 2 bases; junction bases not matched to a gene: 7. The CDR3 consists of 14 residues. Germline values: CDR1 DFQATT, CDR2 SNEGSKA (reference sequence). The CDR3 here is CSALERGGTYEQYF. For the CDR3, the DNA is TGCAGTGCCCTCGAGCGGGGGGGTACCTACGAGCAGTACTTC.

In this sample, this clonotype turned up many times. The CDR3, as DNA: TGTGCCAGCGCCCCCCCGCAGGGAGGCGGACTAAACTATGGCTACACCTTC. Its protein product is CASAPPQGGGLNYGYTF. This chain uses TRBV5-6 with TRBJ1-2; weak D call: TRBD1 (5 bases). With 7 bases removed from V and 2 bases from J, the gap between germline ends came to 24 bases. CDR3 size: 17 residues. The germline V gene has CDR1 SGHDT and CDR2 YYEEEE.

At least ten counts were recorded for this clonotype. The V call is TRBV20-1, the J call TRBJ2-1; 13 bases map to TRBD2. This CDR3 is 14 amino acids long. Germline V gene lookup returns CDR1 DFQATT and CDR2 SNEGSKA (reference sequence). V shed 6 bases, J shed 7 bases, and the junction held 6 bases outside the gene matches. The DNA for the CDR3 is TGCAGTGCCACTAGCGGGGGGGCTTGGAATGAGCAGTTCTTC. Protein product: CSATSGGAWNEQFF.

This clonotype appeared once. This may come from a read error, since a much larger clone is one base off. V and J are TRBV3-1 and TRBJ2-7; the D gene is possibly TRBD2 (5 bases). Germline V lookup: CDR1 LGHDT, CDR2 YNNKEL (reference sequence). Trimming stripped 4 bases from V and 0 bases from J, with 22 bases between. The CDR3 runs 18 residues. The CDR3 DNA follows: TGTGCCAGCAGCCGAGCCCTTCCATCATCGGGGTTCTCCTACGAGCAGTACTTC. This gives the protein CASSRALPSSGFSYEQYF.

The table lists this clonotype with many counts. V usage is TRBV5-1 and J usage is TRBJ1-1, with D possibly TRBD1 on 5 matching bases. Germline V gives CDR1 SGHRS, CDR2 YFSETQ. This CDR3 has 16 residues. With 5 bases removed from V and 1 base from J, the gap between germline ends came to 18 bases. The CDR3 is CASSRAGPGQNTEAFF. The CDR3 DNA reads TGCGCCAGCAGTCGCGCCGGACCGGGGCAGAACACTGAAGCTTTCTTT. The complete variable domain, with remaining parts taken from reference TRBV5-1 and TRBJ1-1, reads KAGVTQTPRYLIKTRGQQVTLSCSPISGHRSVSWYQQTPGQGLQFLFEYFSETQRNKGNFPGRFSGRQFSNSRSEMNVSTLELGDSALYLCASSRAGPGQNTEAFFGQGTRLTVV.

This clonotype was counted at least ten times. This chain's CDR3 is CRAGGTLDEKLFF. The CDR3 DNA is TGCAGGGCAGGGGGTACATTGGATGAAAAACTGTTTTTT. The chain joins TRBV20-1 to TRBJ1-4, with TRBD1 matching over 7 bases. The CDR3 length is 13 residues. CDR1 is DFQATT and CDR2 is SNEGSKA in the germline V gene (reference sequence).

The rearrangement joins TRBV12-3 or TRBV12-4 to TRBJ1-6; unclear D gene. The CDR3 is 12 amino acids. Deletions cut 5 bases from V and 12 bases from J, with 11 bases between. The chain's CDR3 is CASSPLSGPLHF. CDR3 DNA: TGTGCCAGCAGTCCCCTTTCGGGACCCCTCCACTTT.

In this sample, this clonotype turned up many times. The chain uses TRBV5-5 and TRBJ2-1; D is undetermined. Germline CDR1 SGHKS, CDR2 YYEKEE (reference sequence). The CDR3 has 15 amino acids. Deletions cut 0 bases from V and 12 bases from J, with 19 bases between. CDR3 sequence: CASSLERFQALRQFF. CDR3 nucleotides: TGTGCCAGCAGCTTGGAAAGGTTCCAGGCTTTGAGGCAGTTCTTC.

This clonotype was seen ten or more times. The V gene is TRBV2, the J gene TRBJ1-1; D remains ambiguous. CDR1 and CDR2 (germline): SNHLY, FYNNEI. This CDR3 comprises 15 residues. V lost 2 bases and J 3 bases, leaving 13 bases between the germline ends. The CDR3 DNA sequence: TGTGCCAGCAGTGAAAGAGGCGTGGAATACACTGAAGCTTTCTTT. Translated, it gives CASSERGVEYTEAFF.

As concerns this clonotype: A much larger clone is a single base away; this may be a read error. The chain joins TRBV11-2 to TRBJ2-7, with D possibly TRBD1 on 5 matching bases. Germline values: CDR1 SGHAT, CDR2 FQNNGV. The V end lost 1 base, the J end lost 5 bases, and 15 bases lay between the germline ends. CDR3 length: 15 amino acids. CDR3: CASSLGLTRGHEQYF. CDR3 nucleotides: TGTGCCAGCAGCTTAGGCTTGACAAGGGGCCACGAGCAGTACTTC.

This clonotype was counted at least ten times. The chain couples TRBV6-6 to TRBJ2-7; 8 bases are shared with TRBD1. Germline V lookup: CDR1 MNHNY, CDR2 SVGAGI (reference sequence). The CDR3 contains 14 residues. V shed 2 bases and J 2 bases; nucleotides not matched to a gene: 2. This chain's CDR3 is CASSYQDRAYEQYF. CDR3 sequence (DNA): TGTGCCAGCAGTTACCAGGACAGGGCCTACGAGCAGTACTTC.

In this sample, this clonotype turned up a few times. V is TRBV20-1 and J is TRBJ2-3; 11 bases match TRBD1. Germline CDR1 and CDR2: DFQATT and SNEGSKA (reference sequence). The ends lost 6 bases at V and 3 bases at J; junction bases unmatched: 8. This CDR3 comprises 15 residues. The CDR3 DNA reads TGCAGTGCCACAATCGGACAGGGGGCTACAGATACGCAGTATTTT. Amino acids: CSATIGQGATDTQYF.

Ten or more counts support this clonotype. CDR3 protein: CASSYSIRGPDTQYF. The DNA for the CDR3 is TGTGCCAGCAGTTACTCGATTCGTGGACCAGATACGCAGTATTTT. V and J are TRBV6-5 and TRBJ2-3; D uncertain. The V gene lost 0 bases and the J gene lost 4 bases, with 11 bases spanning the gap. Germline V CDR1 and CDR2: MNHEY, SVGAGI. The CDR3 is 15 amino acids.

This clonotype came up many times. The rearrangement joins TRBV7-8 to TRBJ2-7; a possible D gene is TRBD2 (6 bases). CDR3 length equals 16 residues. CDR1 SGHVS and CDR2 FQNEAQ come from the germline V gene. V lost 5 bases to trimming and J lost 4 bases, with 21 bases between them. As DNA, the CDR3 is TGTGCCAGCAGCCCCCCGAGTGGACCGGGGGAATACGAGCAGTACTTC. Translating gives CASSPPSGPGEYEQYF.

This clonotype was detected many times. CDR3 loop: CASSEQDYTGELFF. The CDR3 DNA follows: TGCGCCAGCAGCGAACAAGATTACACCGGGGAGCTGTTTTTT. The V call is TRBV5-1, the J call TRBJ2-2; D is ambiguous. Germline lookup yields CDR1 SGHRS and CDR2 YFSETQ. The CDR3 consists of 14 residues. V shed 4 bases and J shed 3 bases, with 10 bases lying between them.

Many counts were recorded for this clonotype. The J gene is TRBJ2-7, the V gene TRBV5-1; D is uncertain. The CDR3 consists of 13 residues. V was cut by 0 bases and J by 6 bases, with 10 bases left in between. Germline CDR1 SGHRS, CDR2 YFSETQ. CDR3 nucleotides: TGCGCCAGCAGCTTGGTCCCGCGTGGCGAGCAGTACTTC. Translation: CASSLVPRGEQYF. The full variable domain, with the rest looked up from reference TRBV5-1 and TRBJ2-7, is KAGVTQTPRYLIKTRGQQVTLSCSPISGHRSVSWYQQTPGQGLQFLFEYFSETQRNKGNFPGRFSGRQFSNSRSEMNVSTLELGDSALYLCASSLVPRGEQYFGPGTRLTVT.

This clonotype was seen repeatedly, ten times or more. The chain recombines TRBV20-1 with TRBJ1-1; D call uncertain. The CDR3 sequence is 14 residues long. Germline assignment: CDR1 DFQATT and CDR2 SNEGSKA (reference sequence). Trimming cost V 0 bases and J 7 bases, with 15 bases left between them. CDR3 sequence (DNA): TGCAGTGCTAGAGATAAAACGGGCCTGGGTGAAGCTTTCTTT. Translated, it gives CSARDKTGLGEAFF.

This clonotype was seen ten or more times. This rearrangement joins TRBV5-1 to TRBJ2-3; tentatively, D is TRBD2 (5 bases). The CDR3 runs 17 residues. Germline V lookup: CDR1 SGHRS, CDR2 YFSETQ. The V gene lost 0 bases and the J gene lost 5 bases, with 19 bases spanning the gap. DNA for the CDR3: TGCGCCAGCAGCTTGGCGAGCGGCAGCGCGATTATAGATACGCAGTATTTT. Protein: CASSLASGSAIIDTQYF.

This clonotype was seen repeatedly, ten times or more. This rearrangement joins TRBV7-2 to TRBJ2-2; D is possibly TRBD2 (6 bases). In germline, CDR1 is SGHTA, CDR2 FQGNSA. The CDR3 contains 16 residues. The V gene lost 4 bases and the J gene lost 2 bases, with 14 bases spanning the gap. The CDR3 here is CASSSLGRGNTGELFF. For the CDR3, the DNA is TGTGCCAGCAGCTCCCTCGGGCGGGGTAACACCGGGGAGCTGTTTTTT.

Note on this clonotype: The germline gene is not matched at one end of the junction; a read error may be the cause. V and J are TRBV5-1 and TRBJ2-7; 13 nucleotides line up with TRBD2. This CDR3 has 16 residues. Germline lookup yields CDR1 SGHRS and CDR2 YFSETQ. The CDR3 spells CASRLGLAGPAGEQYF. The CDR3 DNA follows: TGCGCCAGCAGATTGGGACTAGCGGGGCCCGCGGGGGAGCAGTACTTC.

This clonotype was detected ten times or more. This rearrangement joins TRBV20-1 to TRBJ1-2, with 7 positions matching TRBD1. CDR1 is DFQATT and CDR2 is SNEGSKA in the germline V gene (reference sequence). V lost 6 bases, J lost 6 bases, and 22 bases stayed unmatched. The CDR3 has 17 residues. The CDR3 region is CSAPTLRGRGIYDGYTF. CDR3 in DNA: TGCAGTGCCCCCACCTTGAGGGGGCGCGGCATATATGATGGCTACACCTTC.

There are many counts of this clonotype. The rearrangement links TRBV6-5 to TRBJ1-6, with D possibly being TRBD1 (5 bases). The CDR3 has 16 residues. The V gene lost 0 bases and the J gene lost 6 bases, with 12 bases spanning the gap. Germline V gives CDR1 MNHEY, CDR2 SVGAGI. Here the CDR3 DNA reads TGTGCCAGCAGTTACTCGAGGACAAGCTTTAATTCACCCCTCCACTTT. Encoded protein: CASSYSRTSFNSPLHF.

This clonotype was recorded at least ten times. The rearrangement links TRBV5-1 to TRBJ1-1; no clear D. CDR1 SGHRS and CDR2 YFSETQ come from the germline V gene. This CDR3 has 14 amino acids. The V and J ends lost 1 base and 1 base respectively, with 8 bases between them. In DNA form, the CDR3 reads TGCGCCAGCAGCTTGACATCCGGGAACACTGAAGCTTTCTTT. This codes for CASSLTSGNTEAFF.

This clonotype was observed at least ten times. The chain has TRBV7-9 and TRBJ2-3; no clear D. Germline assignment: CDR1 SEHNR and CDR2 FQNEAQ (reference sequence). The V and J ends lost 5 bases and 2 bases respectively, with 14 bases between them. There are 15 residues in the CDR3. The CDR3 region has the DNA TGTGCCAGCAGCCGTAGGCTACTGTACACAGATACGCAGTATTTT. It translates to CASSRRLLYTDTQYF.

Remarks on this clonotype: Germline is not matched at one junction end, which may reflect a read error. The gene calls are TRBV28 and TRBJ2-7, with D perhaps matching TRBD1 (6 bases). The CDR3 consists of 12 residues. Germline CDR1 MDHEN, CDR2 SYDVKM. CDR3 DNA sequence: TGTTCCAGCAGGGAACCTGGACAGAAGCAGTACTTC. Protein product: CSSREPGQKQYF.

In this sample, this clonotype turned up many times. The J gene is TRBJ1-3, the V gene TRBV20-1; D remains ambiguous. Trimming took 6 bases from V and 3 from J, leaving 15 bases between them. In germline, CDR1 is DFQATT, CDR2 SNEGSKA (reference sequence). The CDR3 has 14 amino acids. CDR3 protein: CSARTDGDGNTIYF. CDR3 in DNA: TGCAGTGCAAGGACGGACGGTGATGGAAACACCATATATTTT.